The clone carrying this T cell receptor (beta chain) was detected only once. Its target is unknown. This specimen comes from a study of T cells in localized non-small cell lung cancer. Study-wide points: Among the top 100 tumor clones, a median roughly 57 appeared in adjacent lung. Uninvolved adjacent lung, not tumor, had the highest T cell clonality. Without multi-region sequencing, intratumor heterogeneity could not be excluded.

V was clipped by 5 bases and J by 2 bases; unmatched bases: 6. CDR1 is MNHNY, CDR2 SVGAGI, per germline (reference sequence). The CDR3 contains 15 residues. The assay was immunoSEQ multiplex PCR, and TCRdb's table has in-frame clones only and misses some. The table lists roughly 23,000 clones, roughly nine tenths of them singletons. The origin of this receptor is a male donor older than 55 with stage I lung adenocarcinoma. The rearrangement uses TRBV6-6 and TRBJ2-7; 10 nucleotides align to TRBD1. The material was peripheral blood, obtained before any cancer treatment. CDR3 sequence reads: CASSRQGARAYEQYF. CDR3 nucleotides: TGTGCCAGCAGTAGACAGGGGGCGCGTGCCTACGAGCAGTACTTC.